Listed below are T cell receptor beta chains from one sample, sequenced in a study of cytomegalovirus exposure and HLA in healthy donors. Sequencing was performed with immunoSEQ multiplex PCR; in TCRdb, only in-frame clones are kept and a portion is missing. The sample consists of approximately 180,000 clones, more than 65% of them appearing once. Sequencing was performed on PBMCs. The receptors come from a woman aged 25 to 39 in good health and CMV-seronegative. Both conserved end residues are part of each CDR3. The D gene is left open where the match is weak. Expanded clones are given a class, and other clones once, few, many or no size at all.

d_call: TRBD2; v_call: TRBV30; j_call: TRBJ2-1; clone_size: -; cdr3_aa: CAWSVDIGRAGEQFF; cdr3_nt: TGTGCCTGGAGTGTAGATATCGGGAGGGCCGGTGAGCAGTTCTTC
d_call: -; v_call: TRBV2; j_call: TRBJ1-5; clone_size: -; cdr3_aa: CASSVRQVNQPQHF; cdr3_nt: TGTGCCAGCAGTGTCAGGCAAGTCAATCAGCCCCAGCATTTT
d_call: TRBD1; v_call: TRBV30; j_call: TRBJ1-5; clone_size: -; cdr3_aa: CAWSVWTGQGGSRNQPQHF; cdr3_nt: TGTGCCTGGAGTGTTTGGACGGGACAGGGGGGATCACGCAATCAGCCCCAGCATTTT
d_call: -; v_call: TRBV5-4; j_call: TRBJ2-7; clone_size: -; cdr3_aa: CASSLYANSYEQYF; cdr3_nt: TGTGCCAGCAGCTTGTATGCTAACTCCTACGAGCAGTACTTC
d_call: TRBD1; v_call: TRBV27; j_call: TRBJ1-3; clone_size: once; cdr3_aa: CASSQGAYSGNTIYF; cdr3_nt: TGTGCCAGCAGTCAGGGGGCCTACTCTGGAAACACCATATATTTT
d_call: -; v_call: TRBV5-5; j_call: TRBJ1-2; clone_size: -; cdr3_aa: CASSLASRSGDGYTF; cdr3_nt: TGTGCCAGCAGCTTGGCCAGTAGATCAGGGGATGGCTACACCTTC
d_call: TRBD1; v_call: TRBV4-1; j_call: TRBJ1-5; clone_size: once; cdr3_aa: CASTLGTGTGIQPQHF; cdr3_nt: TGCGCCAGCACCCTCGGGACGGGGACAGGGATACAGCCCCAGCATTTT
d_call: -; v_call: TRBV5-5; j_call: TRBJ2-2; clone_size: -; cdr3_aa: CASSHRDTNTGELFF; cdr3_nt: TGTGCCAGCAGTCATCGGGACACTAACACCGGGGAGCTGTTTTTT
d_call: TRBD2; v_call: TRBV19; j_call: TRBJ2-1; clone_size: once; cdr3_aa: CASYRTAGENLGYNEQFF; cdr3_nt: TGTGCCAGCTACCGGACAGCGGGGGAGAATCTTGGGTACAATGAGCAGTTCTTC
d_call: -; v_call: TRBV19; j_call: TRBJ2-5; clone_size: -; cdr3_aa: CASSIGMPQETQYF; cdr3_nt: TGTGCCAGTAGTATCGGGATGCCTCAAGAGACCCAGTACTTC
d_call: -; v_call: TRBV27; j_call: TRBJ1-2; clone_size: -; cdr3_aa: CASSSTGSANYGYTF; cdr3_nt: TGTGCCAGCAGTTCGACAGGTTCGGCTAACTATGGCTACACCTTC
d_call: TRBD1; v_call: TRBV6-1; j_call: TRBJ1-2; clone_size: -; cdr3_aa: CASSGWTGVNYGYTF; cdr3_nt: TGTGCCAGCAGTGGGTGGACAGGGGTAAACTATGGCTACACCTTC
d_call: -; v_call: TRBV4-2; j_call: TRBJ2-1; clone_size: -; cdr3_aa: CASSQDVREWYNEQFF; cdr3_nt: TGTGCCAGCAGCCAAGATGTTCGGGAATGGTACAATGAGCAGTTCTTC
d_call: -; v_call: TRBV6-5; j_call: TRBJ1-3; clone_size: -; cdr3_aa: CASSYTPSGNTIYF; cdr3_nt: TGTGCCAGCAGTTACACACCCTCTGGAAACACCATATATTTT
d_call: -; v_call: TRBV6-1; j_call: TRBJ1-1; clone_size: -; cdr3_aa: CASSEQAGSNTEAFF; cdr3_nt: TGTGCCAGCAGTGAACAAGCAGGGTCGAACACTGAAGCTTTCTTT
d_call: TRBD1; v_call: TRBV25-1; j_call: TRBJ1-2; clone_size: once; cdr3_aa: CASSDGGQIYGYTF; cdr3_nt: TGTGCCAGCAGTGATGGGGGACAGATCTATGGCTACACCTTC
d_call: TRBD2; v_call: TRBV9; j_call: TRBJ2-1; clone_size: -; cdr3_aa: CASSVNSGGPYNEQFF; cdr3_nt: TGTGCCAGCAGCGTCAATAGCGGGGGGCCCTACAATGAGCAGTTCTTC
d_call: -; v_call: TRBV19; j_call: TRBJ1-5; clone_size: -; cdr3_aa: CARFLLNQPQHF; cdr3_nt: TGTGCCCGGTTTTTGCTTAATCAGCCCCAGCATTTT
d_call: -; v_call: TRBV18; j_call: TRBJ1-1; clone_size: few; cdr3_aa: CASSPSRDVWTEAFF; cdr3_nt: TGTGCCAGCTCACCGTCGAGGGATGTTTGGACTGAAGCTTTCTTT
d_call: TRBD1; v_call: TRBV7-3; j_call: TRBJ2-6; clone_size: -; cdr3_aa: CASSPQGAPGANVLTF; cdr3_nt: TGTGCCAGCAGCCCCCAGGGGGCGCCTGGGGCCAACGTCCTGACTTTC
d_call: -; v_call: TRBV5-1; j_call: TRBJ1-1; clone_size: -; cdr3_aa: CASSLAAVNTEAFF; cdr3_nt: TGCGCCAGCAGCTTGGCCGCAGTGAACACTGAAGCTTTCTTT
d_call: -; v_call: TRBV6-1; j_call: TRBJ2-7; clone_size: -; cdr3_aa: CASSIGTRGYEQYF; cdr3_nt: TGTGCCAGCAGTATAGGAACAAGGGGCTACGAGCAGTACTTC
d_call: TRBD1; v_call: TRBV18; j_call: TRBJ1-1; clone_size: -; cdr3_aa: CASSPRQGANTEAFF; cdr3_nt: TGTGCCAGCTCACCACGACAGGGGGCAAACACTGAAGCTTTCTTT
d_call: TRBD2; v_call: TRBV7-2; j_call: TRBJ2-7; clone_size: -; cdr3_aa: CASSPSGRRTYEQYF; cdr3_nt: TGTGCCAGCAGTCCCAGCGGGAGACGCACCTACGAGCAGTACTTC
d_call: -; v_call: TRBV6-6; j_call: TRBJ1-2; clone_size: -; cdr3_aa: CASSYSRQNNYGYTF; cdr3_nt: TGTGCCAGCAGTTACTCGAGACAAAATAACTATGGCTACACCTTC
d_call: -; v_call: TRBV7-6; j_call: TRBJ1-6; clone_size: -; cdr3_aa: CASSLSYRDSPLHF; cdr3_nt: TGTGCCAGCAGCCTAAGTTATCGGGATTCACCCCTCCACTTT
d_call: TRBD2; v_call: TRBV7-3; j_call: TRBJ2-2; clone_size: -; cdr3_aa: CASSLSPGLAGAGELFF; cdr3_nt: TGTGCCAGCAGCTTAAGTCCGGGACTAGCGGGAGCCGGGGAGCTGTTTTTT
d_call: TRBD1; v_call: TRBV19; j_call: TRBJ1-3; clone_size: few; cdr3_aa: CASTRIWDRVPGNTIYF; cdr3_nt: TGTGCCAGTACCCGAATCTGGGACAGGGTTCCTGGAAACACCATATATTTT
d_call: TRBD1; v_call: TRBV5-8; j_call: TRBJ1-2; clone_size: -; cdr3_aa: CASSPTGGYGYTF; cdr3_nt: TGTGCCAGCAGCCCAACAGGGGGCTATGGCTACACCTTC
d_call: -; v_call: TRBV7-2; j_call: TRBJ1-5; clone_size: -; cdr3_aa: CASSLVIDQPQHF; cdr3_nt: TGTGCCAGCAGCTTAGTTATCGATCAGCCCCAGCATTTT
d_call: TRBD1; v_call: TRBV5-1; j_call: TRBJ1-1; clone_size: few; cdr3_aa: CASSHTGGTEAFF; cdr3_nt: TGCGCCAGCAGCCATACAGGGGGCACTGAAGCTTTCTTT
d_call: -; v_call: TRBV7-8; j_call: TRBJ2-5; clone_size: -; cdr3_aa: CASSLETRGAGETQYF; cdr3_nt: TGTGCCAGCAGCTTAGAGACCCGAGGAGCGGGTGAGACCCAGTACTTC
d_call: TRBD1; v_call: TRBV2; j_call: TRBJ2-1; clone_size: -; cdr3_aa: CASSVGQYNEQFF; cdr3_nt: TGTGCCAGCAGTGTGGGACAGTACAATGAGCAGTTCTTC
d_call: -; v_call: TRBV9; j_call: TRBJ2-7; clone_size: -; cdr3_aa: CASSSYISSLSYEQYF; cdr3_nt: TGTGCCAGCAGCAGCTATATATCTTCCCTCTCCTACGAGCAGTACTTC
d_call: -; v_call: TRBV7-8; j_call: TRBJ2-1; clone_size: -; cdr3_aa: CASSSVNTGAYYNEQFF; cdr3_nt: TGTGCCAGCAGCTCAGTAAATACGGGAGCGTACTACAATGAGCAGTTCTTC
d_call: TRBD1; v_call: TRBV7-2; j_call: TRBJ1-4; clone_size: -; cdr3_aa: CASSYDRGGEKLFF; cdr3_nt: TGTGCCAGCAGCTACGACAGGGGGGGTGAAAAACTGTTTTTT
d_call: TRBD1; v_call: TRBV4-1; j_call: TRBJ1-5; clone_size: once; cdr3_aa: CASSLRTGEQSNQPQHF; cdr3_nt: TGCGCCAGCAGCCTGAGGACAGGGGAGCAAAGCAATCAGCCCCAGCATTTT
d_call: TRBD1; v_call: TRBV19; j_call: TRBJ2-7; clone_size: -; cdr3_aa: CASSTPTGIGYEQYF; cdr3_nt: TGTGCCAGTAGTACCCCGACAGGGATTGGGTACGAGCAGTACTTC
d_call: TRBD1; v_call: TRBV5-1; j_call: TRBJ1-4; clone_size: -; cdr3_aa: CASSLKQGTNEKLFF; cdr3_nt: TGCGCCAGCAGCTTGAAACAGGGGACTAATGAAAAACTGTTTTTT